This T cell receptor (beta chain) was sequenced in a study of shared clonotypes between healthy human individuals. Study findings and constraints: Sharing across four donors was highest in naive CD4 (roughly 5%) and lowest in memory CD8 (approximately 0.4%).

CDR1 and CDR2 from the germline V gene are MDHEN and SYDVKM. CDR3 length equals 14 residues. V was trimmed by 3 bases and J by 0 bases, leaving 8 bases between them. Produced via immunoSEQ multiplex PCR; TCRdb's table is partial and in-frame only. The sample records approximately 980,000 clones, over 60% being singletons. This clone was counted a few times. The antigen remains unidentified. This sample includes further DNA sequences coding for the same CDR3. Input material: memory CD4+ T cells sorted from blood. Subset: CD45RA-negative fraction. This chain uses TRBV28 with TRBJ1-1; D is uncertain. The sequence derives from a man aged 18 to 29 in good health. The CDR3 loop reads CASSLLGMNTEAFF. For the CDR3, the DNA is TGTGCCAGCAGTTTGTTGGGGATGAACACTGAAGCTTTCTTT. Complete variable domain (other parts from reference TRBV28 and TRBJ1-1): DVKVTQSSRYLVKRTGEKVFLECVQDMDHENMFWYRQDPGLGLRLIYFSYDVKMKEKGDIPEGYSVSREKKERFSLILESASTNQTSMYLCASSLLGMNTEAFFGQGTRLTVV.